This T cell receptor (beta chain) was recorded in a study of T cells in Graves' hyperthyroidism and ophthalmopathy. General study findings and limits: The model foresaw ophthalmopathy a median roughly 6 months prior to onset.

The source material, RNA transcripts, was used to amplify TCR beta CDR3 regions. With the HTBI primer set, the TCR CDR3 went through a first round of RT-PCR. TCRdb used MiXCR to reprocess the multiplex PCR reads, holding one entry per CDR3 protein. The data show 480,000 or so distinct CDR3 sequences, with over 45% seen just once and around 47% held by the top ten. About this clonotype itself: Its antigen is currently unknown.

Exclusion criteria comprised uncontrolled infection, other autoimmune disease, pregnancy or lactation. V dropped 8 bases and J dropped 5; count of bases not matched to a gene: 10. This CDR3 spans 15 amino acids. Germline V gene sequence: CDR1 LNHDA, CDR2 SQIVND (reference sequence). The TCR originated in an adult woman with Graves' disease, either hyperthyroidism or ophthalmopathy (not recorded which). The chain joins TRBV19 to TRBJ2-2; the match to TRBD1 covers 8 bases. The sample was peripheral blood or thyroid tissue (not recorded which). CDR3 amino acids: CASARRGRGTGELFF. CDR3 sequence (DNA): TGTGCCAGTGCGCGCAGGGGGCGCGGGACCGGGGAGCTGTTTTTT.